Below, 19 T cell receptor beta chains from the same sample are listed, as sequenced in a study of beta chain features in type 1 diabetes. Broader study findings: Patients with Type 1 diabetes showed moderately but significantly shorter TCRB CDR3s in all four CD4+ subsets.

Reverse transcription of all isolated RNA meant that expressed TCRB transcripts were sequenced. Generated by immunoSEQ multiplex PCR, the TCRdb table keeps only in-frame clones and is missing some. The table shows about 160,000 clones, with about 9.3% occurring only once. Their specific antigens are unknown. The sample consisted of central memory CD4+ T cells from blood. The receptor source for this set is a young man with type 1 diabetes.

The chain carries TRBV9 and TRBJ2-3; 9 bases line up with TRBD1. Trimming removed 4 bases from V and 3 bases from J; junction bases left unmatched: 3. Germline V CDR1 and CDR2: SGDLS, YYNGEE. This CDR3 region has 14 residues. The CDR3 nucleotides are TGTGCCAGCAGCTCCGGACAGGGGACAGATACGCAGTATTTT. It specifies CASSSGQGTDTQYF. The full variable domain, its missing parts supplied by reference TRBV9 and TRBJ2-3, is DSGVTQTPKHLITATGQRVTLRCSPRSGDLSVYWYQQSLDQGLQFLIQYYNGEERAKGNILERFSAQQFPDLHSELNLSSLELGDSALYFCASSSGQGTDTQYFGPGTRLTVL.

The sample holds a few counts of this clone. V and J are TRBV4-2 and TRBJ1-4, with 7 bases fitting TRBD1. The ends lost 4 bases at V and 8 bases at J; junction bases unmatched: 7. From germline, CDR1 is LGHNA and CDR2 YNFKEQ. The CDR3 length is 14 residues. For the CDR3, the DNA is TGTGCCAGCAGCCGAGGACAGGAGGAGGAAAAACTGTTTTTT. Amino acids: CASSRGQEEEKLFF.

In this sample, this clone turned up many times. This rearrangement joins TRBV5-5 to TRBJ2-7, with D perhaps matching TRBD1 (5 bases). Germline loops: CDR1 SGHKS, CDR2 YYEKEE (reference sequence). Trimming stripped 1 base from V and 2 bases from J, with 7 bases between. This CDR3 has 13 amino acids. CDR3 in DNA: TGTGCCAGCAGCTTGTTCAGGGCCTACGAGCAGTACTTC. This codes for CASSLFRAYEQYF.

V is TRBV15 and J is TRBJ2-7, with 8 bases lining up with TRBD1. Germline V gene sequence: CDR1 LNHNV, CDR2 YYDKDF (reference sequence). The CDR3 totals 15 residues. Trimming cost V 6 bases and J 7 bases; bases outside gene matches: 14. The CDR3 coding sequence is TGTGCCACCAGTAAGAATCAGGGGGCCTGGGGGGAGCAGTACTTC. Its protein product is CATSKNQGAWGEQYF.

This chain connects TRBV18 to TRBJ2-3; TRBD2 aligns across 9 bases. Looked up from germline, CDR1 is KGHSH and CDR2 is LQKENI. Trimming cost V 6 bases and J 2 bases; bases outside gene matches: 6. CDR3 length: 15 amino acids. In DNA form, the CDR3 reads TGTGCCAGCTCGCTGACTAGCGGAGCCACAGATACGCAGTATTTT. Translating gives CASSLTSGATDTQYF.

This chain uses TRBV19 with TRBJ1-5, with D uncertain. The CDR3 is 12 amino acids. The V gene's germline CDR1 is LNHDA and CDR2 SQIVND (reference sequence). The germline V and J ends were trimmed by 2 bases and 9 bases, with 8 bases remaining between them. The CDR3 loop reads CASSIRGSPQHF. The CDR3 DNA is TGTGCCAGTAGTATACGCGGTTCGCCCCAGCATTTT.

This clone was seen a handful of times. The V call is TRBV29-1, the J call TRBJ2-1; D might be TRBD2 (7 bases). Germline V CDR1 and CDR2: SQVTM, ANQGSEA. The CDR3 is 13 amino acids. Trimming cost V 7 bases and J 5 bases, with 15 bases left between them. The CDR3 reads CSGGGGLHNEQFF. The CDR3 DNA reads as TGCAGCGGAGGGGGAGGGCTCCACAATGAGCAGTTCTTC.

This clone has just a few counts. This sequence joins TRBV29-1 and TRBJ2-1, with 14 bases aligning to TRBD2. The CDR3 is made up of 11 amino acids. The germline V gene has CDR1 SQVTM and CDR2 ANQGSEA. V dropped 6 bases and J dropped 14; count of bases not matched to a gene: 3. CDR3 nucleotide sequence: TGCAGCGTGGGACTAGCGGGAGCTGAGTTCTTC. Translating gives CSVGLAGAEFF.

The chain recombines TRBV2 with TRBJ2-7; the D is unclear. The CDR3 consists of 11 residues. CDR1 and CDR2 (germline): SNHLY, FYNNEI. V was pared by 3 bases and J by 6 bases, with 6 bases between. The CDR3 DNA sequence: TGTGCCAGCAGTGAGCGGAGCGAGCAGTACTTC. As protein: CASSERSEQYF.

The sample holds a few counts of this clone. The chain employs TRBV4-3 and TRBJ2-4; D possibly corresponds to TRBD1 (8 bases). V lost 2 bases and J 5 bases, leaving 13 bases between the germline ends. CDR1 is LGHNA and CDR2 is YSLEER in the germline V gene. This CDR3 is built from 15 residues. CDR3 sequence: CASSQQTGGENIQYF. In nucleotides, the CDR3 is TGCGCCAGCAGCCAACAAACAGGGGGGGAAAACATTCAGTACTTC.

Written as DNA, the CDR3 is TGCGCCAGCAGCCAAGAGGAGACAGGGGGCTACGAGCAGTACTTC. This encodes CASSQEETGGYEQYF. The gene calls are TRBV4-3 and TRBJ2-7; 9 bases agree with TRBD1. The V and J ends lost 0 bases and 3 bases, in that order; junction bases with no gene match: 3. Germline V lookup: CDR1 LGHNA, CDR2 YSLEER. This CDR3 region has 15 residues.

The rearrangement joins TRBV7-3 to TRBJ2-5; 12 nucleotides match TRBD2. The CDR3 is 15 amino acids. The germline V gene encodes CDR1 SGHTA and CDR2 FQGTGA. V was clipped by 5 bases and J by 5 bases; unmatched bases: 6. This CDR3 reads CASSPRLAGEETQYF. The CDR3 DNA sequence: TGTGCCAGCAGCCCACGACTAGCGGGAGAGGAGACCCAGTACTTC.

This clone has only a few counts. The CDR3 DNA follows: TGTGCCAGCTCACCACTGACTAGCGGGGACAGCTCCTACGAGCAGTACTTC. This translates into CASSPLTSGDSSYEQYF. This chain joins TRBV18 and TRBJ2-7, with 11 positions matching TRBD2. The CDR3 loop spans 17 amino acids. Germline V gene sequence: CDR1 KGHSH, CDR2 LQKENI. The ends lost 1 base at V and 0 bases at J; junction bases unmatched: 5.

V gene TRBV29-1 combines with J gene TRBJ1-5; 9 bases are shared with TRBD1. Germline V gene lookup returns CDR1 SQVTM and CDR2 ANQGSEA. V gave up 6 bases and J gave up 2 bases; unmatched junction bases: 8. The CDR3 has 15 residues. The CDR3 DNA reads as TGCAGCGTGGTACAGGGGGCAGGTGGCAATCAGCCCCAGCATTTT. Protein product: CSVVQGAGGNQPQHF. The variable domain in full, with the rest retrieved from reference TRBV29-1 and TRBJ1-5, is SAVISQKPSRDICQRGTSLTIQCQVDSQVTMMFWYRQQPGQSLTLIATANQGSEATYESGFVIDKFPISRPNLTFSTLTVSNMSPEDSSIYLCSVVQGAGGNQPQHFGDGTRLSIL.

This clone was observed a few times. The chain has TRBV7-3 and TRBJ2-1; 11 bases line up with TRBD2. CDR1 is SGHTA, CDR2 FQGTGA, per germline. This CDR3 region has 18 residues. The J segment lost 4 bases and the V segment lost 4 bases, leaving 12 bases of the junction unmatched. CDR3 residues: CASSSLLGGTSGYNEQFF. CDR3 DNA: TGTGCCAGCAGCTCTCTACTGGGGGGGACTAGCGGATACAATGAGCAGTTCTTC.

This chain joins TRBV28 and TRBJ2-5, with D hard to call. Trimming stripped 5 bases from V and 1 base from J, with 8 bases between. The germline V gene encodes CDR1 MDHEN and CDR2 SYDVKM. There are 13 residues in the CDR3. The CDR3 loop is CASSLRSQETQYF. The CDR3 DNA is TGTGCCAGCAGTCTAAGGAGCCAAGAGACCCAGTACTTC.

The CDR3 nucleotides are TGCAGCGTTGTAGGGACAGGGGGCGACACCGGGGAGCTGTTTTTT. Its translation: CSVVGTGGDTGELFF. The chain couples TRBV29-1 to TRBJ2-2; 12 bases agree with TRBD1. CDR3 size: 15 residues. The junction had 3 bases not matched to a gene; V was cut back by 4 bases and J by 3 bases. The V gene's germline CDR1 is SQVTM and CDR2 ANQGSEA.

CDR3 nucleotide sequence: TGCGCCAGTAGGGGCAGGGCCAACTACGAGCAGTACTTC. Its translation is CASRGRANYEQYF. The rearrangement joins TRBV10-2 to TRBJ2-7; perhaps TRBD1 as D (5 bases). With 9 bases removed from V and 3 bases from J, the gap between germline ends came to 15 bases. The CDR3 consists of 13 residues. The germline V gene encodes CDR1 WSHSY and CDR2 SAAADI.

In DNA form, the CDR3 reads TGTGCCAGCAGCAGAGGGGGGGATCCAGACGAGCAGTACTTC. It yields the protein CASSRGGDPDEQYF. The rearrangement joins TRBV5-4 to TRBJ2-7, with D possibly being TRBD2 (7 bases). Trimming left V 4 bases short and J 5 bases short, with 16 bases between. This CDR3 comprises 14 residues. Germline CDR1 is SGHNT and CDR2 is YYREEE (reference sequence).